The sequence of this TCR beta chain was determined in a study of cytomegalovirus exposure and HLA in healthy donors. Whole-study context: The 100 million to 140 million unique TCR beta sequences, from roughly 170 million T cells, were found by an earlier analysis.

The CDR3 is 14 residues long. CDR1 GTSNPN and CDR2 SVGIG come from the germline V gene (reference sequence). Trimming left V 0 bases short and J 6 bases short, with 12 bases between. PCR primers comprised 60 Vbeta and 13 Jbeta primers. Some clones are missing from TCRdb's copy, which holds only in-frame ones; the method was immunoSEQ multiplex PCR. Here the sample spans 150,000 to 200,000 clones, over 60% being singletons. The chain is built from TRBV30 and TRBJ2-1; possible D gene TRBD2, 6 bases. The receptor comes from a woman between 35 and 50 years old in good health and CMV-seronegative. The source material was PBMCs. This CDR3 is CAWSVLRRGNEQFF. CDR3 DNA sequence: TGTGCCTGGAGTGTTTTGCGGCGGGGCAATGAGCAGTTCTTC.